These 25 T cell receptor beta chains share one sample of origin, sequenced in a study of technical replicates of blood from a handful of donors. Assay: immunoSEQ multiplex PCR; the TCRdb copy retains only in-frame clones and omits some. Among about 82,000 clones listed, over 90% were seen once. The specimen sequenced was T cells isolated from PBMCs. The receptors here all came from a human donor in good health.

J is TRBJ2-7 and V is TRBV19; 7 positions agree with TRBD2. This CDR3 has 14 amino acids. CDR1 is LNHDA and CDR2 is SQIVND in the germline V gene (reference sequence). Trimming at V came to 6 bases and at J to 3 bases, leaving 8 bases not matched to a gene. The CDR3 nucleotides read TGTGCCAGTAGCGACGCTAGGGAGGGCTACGAGCAGTACTTC. Its protein product is CASSDAREGYEQYF.

Details on this clone: The junction differs from germline at one of its ends, possibly a read error. The chain recombines TRBV29-1 with TRBJ2-1; D is ambiguous. The CDR3 contains 12 residues. Germline V gene sequence: CDR1 SQVTM, CDR2 ANQGSEA. This CDR3 reads CSAEIDTDEQFF. In DNA form, the CDR3 reads TGCAGCGCTGAAATAGATACCGATGAGCAGTTCTTC.

This chain connects TRBV4-1 to TRBJ2-1; a weak D match, TRBD1 (6 bases). The CDR3 is 14 amino acids. Germline loops: CDR1 MGHRA, CDR2 YSYEKL. V shed 4 bases and J shed 10 bases, with 17 bases lying between them. The CDR3 reads CASSRTVLLIEQFF. CDR3 DNA: TGCGCCAGCAGCCGGACAGTCCTACTTATCGAGCAGTTCTTC.

The chain uses TRBV9 and TRBJ2-7; D not resolved. There are 13 residues in the CDR3. The V end lost 0 bases, the J end lost 0 bases, and 4 bases lay between the germline ends. The germline gives CDR1 SGDLS, CDR2 YYNGEE. In DNA form, the CDR3 reads TGTGCCAGCAGCGTAGGCAGCTCCTACGAGCAGTACTTC. It translates to CASSVGSSYEQYF.

The J gene is TRBJ1-5, the V gene TRBV28; TRBD1 matches at 9 bases. Looked up from germline, CDR1 is MDHEN and CDR2 is SYDVKM. V shed 8 bases, J shed 0 bases, and the junction held 14 bases outside the gene matches. CDR3 length: 18 amino acids. In DNA, the CDR3 is TGTGCCAGCGGCTCGACGAAGACAGGGGGTGTTAGCAATCAGCCCCAGCATTTT. It is translated as CASGSTKTGGVSNQPQHF.

This clone was seen once. V is TRBV27 and J is TRBJ2-5; 12 bases agree with TRBD2. The CDR3 length is 15 residues. Trimming took 8 bases from V and 0 from J; bases not matched to a gene: 4. Germline CDR1 MNHEY, CDR2 SMNVEV (reference sequence). CDR3 DNA sequence: TGTGCCAGCGGAGGGACTAGCGGGTACCAAGAGACCCAGTACTTC. Its protein product is CASGGTSGYQETQYF.

This chain connects TRBV27 to TRBJ2-7; D call uncertain. Trimming stripped 8 bases from V and 0 bases from J, with 14 bases between. The length of the CDR3 is 14 residues. Germline-derived CDR1 and CDR2 are MNHEY and SMNVEV (reference sequence). The CDR3 DNA reads as TGTGCCAGCTCCCAGAGCAGAGGCTCCTACGAGCAGTACTTC. Protein sequence: CASSQSRGSYEQYF.

The chain couples TRBV11-2 to TRBJ2-5, with D possibly matching TRBD1 (6 bases). Germline-derived CDR1 and CDR2 are SGHAT and FQNNGV. V shed 0 bases and J shed 1 base, with 9 bases lying between them. This CDR3 contains 15 residues. The CDR3 DNA is TGTGCCAGCAGCTTAGACAGGGGAGCCCAAGAGACCCAGTACTTC. It yields the protein CASSLDRGAQETQYF.

The chain uses TRBV25-1 and TRBJ1-1; tentative D call: TRBD1 (5 bases). Germline V gives CDR1 MGHDK, CDR2 SYGVNS. Trimming cost V 7 bases and J 5 bases, with 8 bases left between them. The CDR3 has 11 amino acids. CDR3 amino acids: CASTHRTEAFF. Written as DNA, the CDR3 is TGTGCCAGCACCCACAGGACTGAAGCTTTCTTT.

The chain has TRBV4-1 and TRBJ2-1; D gene ambiguous. CDR3 length: 16 residues. From germline, CDR1 is MGHRA and CDR2 YSYEKL. The V gene lost 0 bases and the J gene lost 4 bases, with 13 bases spanning the gap. The CDR3 DNA follows: TGCGCCAGCAGCCAAGATGAGCTTTCTGTGTACAATGAGCAGTTCTTC. Protein: CASSQDELSVYNEQFF.

The chain carries TRBV7-6 and TRBJ2-7; 15 nucleotides align to TRBD2. The CDR3 is 15 residues long. The V segment lost 4 bases and the J segment 7 bases; nucleotides outside the gene matches: 5. Germline loops: CDR1 SGHVS, CDR2 FNYEAQ. The CDR3 region has the DNA TGTGCCAGCAGCTCGGGACTAGCGGGAGGCACAGAGCAGTACTTC. Residues: CASSSGLAGGTEQYF.

The V gene is TRBV7-2, the J gene TRBJ1-5; a possible D gene is TRBD1 (5 bases). V was pared by 1 base and J by 7 bases, with 8 bases between. The CDR3 spans 13 residues. Germline V gives CDR1 SGHTA, CDR2 FQGNSA. The CDR3: CASSLGGAQPQHF. In DNA form, the CDR3 reads TGTGCCAGCAGCTTAGGGGGCGCCCAGCCCCAGCATTTT.

This chain links TRBV6-4 with TRBJ2-2, with TRBD2 identical over 9 bases. The V gene's germline CDR1 is MRHNA and CDR2 SNTAGT. The CDR3 contains 15 residues. The junction had 5 bases not matched to a gene; V was cut back by 6 bases and J by 3 bases. The CDR3 DNA is TGTGCCAGCAGCGAGACTAGCGGAGACACCGGGGAGCTGTTTTTT. Translation gives CASSETSGDTGELFF.

This chain joins TRBV18 and TRBJ2-7; possibly TRBD1 for D (5 bases). Deletions cut 2 bases from V and 3 bases from J, with 8 bases between. Germline loops: CDR1 KGHSH, CDR2 LQKENI. This CDR3 contains 13 residues. DNA for the CDR3: TGTGCCAGCTCACCAGGGGCGGACTACGAGCAGTACTTC. Protein: CASSPGADYEQYF.

The chain couples TRBV13 to TRBJ2-3, with 7 bases fitting TRBD2. Germline lookup yields CDR1 PRHDT and CDR2 FYEKMQ (reference sequence). The CDR3 is 16 amino acids. J gave up 0 bases and V 5 bases, and 8 bases lay outside the gene matches. CDR3 bases: TGTGCCAGCAGCGCCGTCCGTAGCGGGAGCACAGATACGCAGTATTTT. Its translation: CASSAVRSGSTDTQYF.

The CDR3 coding sequence is TGTGCCAGCAGTGATATACAGGGAACTGGAAAGCCCCAGCATTTT. It is translated as CASSDIQGTGKPQHF. This chain connects TRBV6-6 to TRBJ1-5, with D possibly being TRBD1 (6 bases). This CDR3 spans 15 amino acids. Germline CDR1 reads MNHNY; CDR2 reads SVGAGI (reference sequence). The V and J ends lost 5 bases and 8 bases respectively, with 19 bases between them.

The chain couples TRBV7-2 to TRBJ1-4, with no clear D. This CDR3 contains 15 residues. Germline loops: CDR1 SGHTA, CDR2 FQGNSA. V shed 1 base and J shed 8 bases, with 14 bases lying between them. In DNA, the CDR3 is TGTGCCAGCAGCTTAGGTTCGGGAAGGGCGGAAAAACTGTTTTTT. Encoded protein: CASSLGSGRAEKLFF.

CDR3 DNA: TGTGCCAGCAGCCCCACTACTTACAGGGGGTGGAAAGCTTTCTTT. It specifies CASSPTTYRGWKAFF. The chain uses TRBV28 and TRBJ1-1; 8 bases map to TRBD1. In germline, CDR1 is MDHEN, CDR2 SYDVKM. The CDR3 runs 15 residues. Losses at the gene ends were 6 bases for V and 9 bases for J; bases not matched to a gene: 15. The full variable domain, its missing parts supplied by reference TRBV28 and TRBJ1-1, is DVKVTQSSRYLVKRTGEKVFLECVQDMDHENMFWYRQDPGLGLRLIYFSYDVKMKEKGDIPEGYSVSREKKERFSLILESASTNQTSMYLCASSPTTYRGWKAFFGQGTRLTVV.

The V and J genes are TRBV9 and TRBJ2-7; D is unresolved. V was cut by 2 bases and J by 7 bases, with 13 bases left in between. Germline V lookup: CDR1 SGDLS, CDR2 YYNGEE. The CDR3 is made up of 13 amino acids. The CDR3 is CASSVLPLGEQYF. Written as DNA, the CDR3 is TGTGCCAGCAGCGTGCTTCCCCTCGGGGAGCAGTACTTC.

The CDR3 coding sequence is TGTGCCAGCACGGGACTAGCCAACAATGAGCAGTTCTTC. This gives the protein CASTGLANNEQFF. The J gene is TRBJ2-1, the V gene TRBV9, with TRBD2 matching 9 bases. V lost 6 bases, J lost 5 bases, and 3 bases stayed unmatched. The CDR3 is made up of 13 amino acids. Germline-derived CDR1 and CDR2 are SGDLS and YYNGEE.

The chain employs TRBV4-2 and TRBJ1-2; TRBD1 is a possible D gene (6 bases). Germline assignment: CDR1 LGHNA and CDR2 YNFKEQ. The CDR3 extends over 15 amino acids. Trimming pared 6 bases from V and 0 bases from J, leaving 14 bases between. The CDR3 here is CASRGIGGSNYGYTF. The CDR3 bases are TGTGCCAGCAGGGGGATAGGGGGATCTAACTATGGCTACACCTTC.

The chain uses TRBV14 and TRBJ2-1, with D maybe TRBD1 (6 bases). Trimming left V 4 bases short and J 3 bases short, with 13 bases between. CDR1 is SGHDN, CDR2 FVKESK, per germline. The CDR3 runs 15 residues. The DNA of the CDR3 is TGTGCCAGCAGCCGGACAGAGCCGTTCTACAATGAGCAGTTCTTC. Translating gives CASSRTEPFYNEQFF.

The J gene is TRBJ1-5, the V gene TRBV30; 8 bases line up with TRBD1. The CDR3 contains 15 residues. CDR1 and CDR2 (germline): GTSNPN, SVGIG (reference sequence). V was pared by 3 bases and J by 5 bases, with 9 bases of the junction left unmatched. The CDR3 sequence is CAWSPGQGAYQPQHF. DNA for the CDR3: TGTGCCTGGAGCCCCGGGCAGGGGGCTTATCAGCCCCAGCATTTT.

V gene TRBV10-1 combines with J gene TRBJ2-1, with D maybe TRBD1 (7 bases). This CDR3 is 15 amino acids long. CDR1 and CDR2 from the germline V gene are WNHNN and SYGVQD (reference sequence). V was clipped by 5 bases and J by 7 bases, with 18 bases between them. The CDR3 spells CASSTEQGGWNEQFF. The CDR3 nucleotides are TGCGCCAGCAGTACAGAGCAGGGGGGTTGGAATGAGCAGTTCTTC.

CDR3 region: CASSASGTTYNEQFF. In DNA form, the CDR3 reads TGTGCCAGCAGCGCTAGCGGGACTACCTACAATGAGCAGTTCTTC. The chain links TRBV9 to TRBJ2-1, with 9 bases identical to TRBD2. Germline CDR1 and CDR2: SGDLS and YYNGEE. The V gene end was trimmed by 3 bases and the J gene end by 2 bases; junction bases not matched to a gene: 3. This CDR3 is built from 15 residues.